Listed below are T cell receptor beta chains from one sample, sequenced in a study of beta chain features in type 1 diabetes. The protocol was immunoSEQ multiplex PCR, while the TCRdb copy is restricted to in-frame clones and leaves out a portion. The repertoire holds nearly 250,000 clones, with about 63% as singletons. Sequencing input: naive CD4+ T cells from blood. These receptors all stem from a man in his thirties or forties in good health. Both conserved end residues are part of each CDR3. D genes are given only for firm matches. Clone size appears in some rows only: once, few, many, or a class for an expanded clone.

v_gene	abundance	d_gene	j_gene	CDR3nt	CDR3aa
TRBV6-5	-	-	TRBJ2-5	TGTGCCAGCAGATCAACAGGGATCGAGACCCAGTACTTC	CASRSTGIETQYF
TRBV30	few	TRBD2	TRBJ2-1	TGTGCCTGGAGTGTACTGTCTAGCGGGAGTTGGAATGAGCAGTTCTTC	CAWSVLSSGSWNEQFF
TRBV28	-	-	TRBJ2-3	TGTGCCAGCAGTTTATCGGGAGATACGCAGTATTTT	CASSLSGDTQYF
TRBV30	-	-	TRBJ1-4	TGTGCCTGGAGTGAACAGGTTAATGAAAAACTGTTTTTT	CAWSEQVNEKLFF
TRBV7-2	-	TRBD2	TRBJ2-5	TGTGCCAGCAGCTTGGTCGAGCGGGCCGGGGGGGCCCAGTACTTC	CASSLVERAGGAQYF
TRBV9	-	-	TRBJ2-3	TGTGCCAGCAGCGCCGGGAGGGGGCCCACAGATACGCAGTATTTT	CASSAGRGPTDTQYF
TRBV18	-	TRBD1	TRBJ2-1	TGTGCCAGCTCACCGACAGGGGATGGTGAGCAGTTCTTC	CASSPTGDGEQFF
TRBV14	-	-	TRBJ2-7	TGTGCCAGCAGCCCGACAGGAGTCAGAGAGCACTTC	CASSPTGVREHF
TRBV7-2	few	-	TRBJ2-1	TGTGCCAGCAGCTCGAGCGGAGGCTCCTACAATGAGCAGTTCTTC	CASSSSGGSYNEQFF
TRBV29-1	-	-	TRBJ1-1	TGCAGCGGCCTGGACGGTACATTGAACACTGAAGCTTTCTTT	CSGLDGTLNTEAFF
TRBV7-9	-	-	TRBJ2-5	TGTGCCAGCAGCCCAGGCGCGGTGCAAGAGACCCAGTACTTC	CASSPGAVQETQYF
TRBV18	-	-	TRBJ1-5	TGTGCCAGCTCCTTGGAGTACGGGAATCAGCCCCAGCATTTT	CASSLEYGNQPQHF
TRBV29-1	-	TRBD2	TRBJ2-7	TGCAGCGGCGGGACTAGCGGTTCCTACGAGCAGTACTTC	CSGGTSGSYEQYF
TRBV30	few	-	TRBJ2-5	TGTGCCTGGAGCCAAGGACCGATGTACCAAGAGACCCAGTACTTC	CAWSQGPMYQETQYF
TRBV29-1	-	TRBD2	TRBJ2-3	TGCAGCGTCTCGACTAGCCCTACAGATACGCAGTATTTT	CSVSTSPTDTQYF
TRBV5-1	-	TRBD1	TRBJ2-7	TGCGCCAGCAGCTTGGAGGGACAGGGGTACGAGCAGTACTTC	CASSLEGQGYEQYF
TRBV18	-	-	TRBJ2-7	TGTGCCAGCTCACCAACCAGGTTGGCCTACGAGCAGTACTTC	CASSPTRLAYEQYF
TRBV6-5	-	TRBD2	TRBJ2-5	TGTGCCAGCAGTTACTCGGGGACTAGCGTTCGGGAGACCCAGTACTTC	CASSYSGTSVRETQYF
TRBV25-1	few	TRBD2	TRBJ2-5	TGTGCCAGCAGTCTTGGCGGGGGGTCGGAGACCCAGTACTTC	CASSLGGGSETQYF